The 27 T cell receptor beta chains below come from one sample, sequenced in a study of CD8+ T cells in alopecia areata. Treatment here: oral pan-JAK inhibitor, 5-10 mg twice daily. RNA was extracted and reverse transcribed into cDNA as the sequencing template. Measured with immunoSEQ multiplex PCR; TCRdb has only the in-frame clones, and not every one. The data hold about 270,000 clones, with 60% observed a single time. This material consisted of CD4+ T cells sorted from blood, taken around week 54, from a patient treated with tofacitinib. The source of these receptors is a human donor with alopecia areata.

There are a few counts of this clone. The V gene is TRBV7-2, the J gene TRBJ1-1; a possible D gene is TRBD1 (5 bases). Germline CDR1 reads SGHTA; CDR2 reads FQGNSA. V lost 1 base and J 0 bases, leaving 18 bases between the germline ends. This CDR3 contains 18 residues. The CDR3 reads CASSLVVGVRPMNTEAFF. The CDR3 nucleotides are TGTGCCAGCAGCTTAGTGGTAGGGGTCAGACCTATGAACACTGAAGCTTTCTTT.

This clone has a single count. The chain recombines TRBV25-1 with TRBJ1-4, with D uncertain. Trimming pared 3 bases from V and 4 bases from J, leaving 9 bases between. Germline V gene lookup returns CDR1 MGHDK and CDR2 SYGVNS. CDR3 length equals 14 residues. The CDR3: CASSERALNEKLFF. Here the CDR3 DNA reads TGTGCCAGCAGTGAGCGGGCCCTTAATGAAAAACTGTTTTTT. The full variable domain, in which reference TRBV25-1 and TRBJ1-4 provide the parts outside the CDR3, is EADIYQTPRYLVIGTGKKITLECSQTMGHDKMYWYQQDPGMELHLIHYSYGVNSTEKGDLSSESTVSRIRTEHFPLTLESARPSHTSQYLCASSERALNEKLFFGSGTQLSVL.

In its sample, this clone was seen once. The V and J genes are TRBV15 and TRBJ2-1, with D tentatively TRBD1 or TRBD2 (6 bases each). The germline CDR1 and CDR2 sequences are LNHNV and YYDKDF (reference sequence). The CDR3 contains 17 residues. V lost 2 bases and J 0 bases, leaving 14 bases between the germline ends. The CDR3 bases are TGTGCCACCAGCAGACCTCCCGGGGGCGGCTCCTACAATGAGCAGTTCTTC. Amino acid sequence: CATSRPPGGGSYNEQFF.

J is TRBJ2-3 and V is TRBV6-1; 8 bases map to TRBD2. The junction had 2 bases not matched to a gene; V was cut back by 3 bases and J by 0 bases. Germline V gene sequence: CDR1 MNHNS, CDR2 SASEGT. This CDR3 region has 15 residues. CDR3 residues: CASSERGASTDTQYF. CDR3 coding DNA: TGTGCCAGCAGTGAGCGGGGGGCTAGCACAGATACGCAGTATTTT.

The chain employs TRBV10-3 and TRBJ2-7; 7 nucleotides align to TRBD1. Germline trimming cut 8 bases from V and 3 bases from J; bases unmatched to any gene: 7. The germline gives CDR1 ENHRY, CDR2 SYGVKD. The CDR3 has 13 amino acids. CDR3 nucleotides: TGTGCCATCGGAGACAGGGTTCGCTACGAGCAGTACTTC. It yields the protein CAIGDRVRYEQYF.

The rearrangement links TRBV5-1 to TRBJ2-7; 7 positions match TRBD1. The length of the CDR3 is 13 residues. The germline gives CDR1 SGHRS, CDR2 YFSETQ. The V gene end was trimmed by 1 base and the J gene end by 6 bases; junction bases not matched to a gene: 4. CDR3 amino acids: CASSLRGQTEQYF. DNA of the CDR3: TGCGCCAGCAGCTTGCGGGGACAGACCGAGCAGTACTTC.

The chain has TRBV9 and TRBJ2-3; no firm D call. Trimming shortened V by 0 bases and J by 0 bases, and 14 bases separated the two germline ends. The germline V gene has CDR1 SGDLS and CDR2 YYNGEE. The CDR3 spans 17 residues. DNA for the CDR3: TGTGCCAGCAGCGTAGAGTCTCGCACCTGGAGCACAGATACGCAGTATTTT. This codes for CASSVESRTWSTDTQYF.

The rearrangement uses TRBV29-1 and TRBJ2-7; 10 nucleotides line up with TRBD1. Germline V lookup: CDR1 SQVTM, CDR2 ANQGSEA. The CDR3 has 12 amino acids. J lost 7 bases, V lost 6 bases, and 6 bases had no gene match. The CDR3 nucleotides read TGCAGCGTGGGGGGACAGGGGAGAGAGCAGTACTTC. Residues: CSVGGQGREQYF.

J is TRBJ1-1 and V is TRBV30; D is uncertain. Per the germline V gene, CDR1 is GTSNPN and CDR2 is SVGIG (reference sequence). This CDR3 comprises 13 residues. The germline V and J ends were trimmed by 5 bases and 1 base, with 11 bases remaining between them. The CDR3 loop reads CAWLGRWNTEAFF. In nucleotides, the CDR3 is TGTGCCTGGCTTGGCAGGTGGAACACTGAAGCTTTCTTT.

This clone showed up just a few times. Other DNA sequences of this sample code for an identical CDR3. The chain has TRBV29-1 and TRBJ2-7; possible D gene TRBD1, 5 bases. In germline, CDR1 is SQVTM, CDR2 ANQGSEA. The length of the CDR3 is 11 residues. V gave up 6 bases and J gave up 3 bases, with 9 bases separating them. The CDR3 DNA follows: TGCAGCGTAGGACATAGCTACGAGCAGTACTTC. The encoded protein is CSVGHSYEQYF.

The CDR3 loop reads CSVVPGQRGYGYTF. The CDR3 coding sequence is TGCAGCGTAGTACCGGGACAGAGAGGGTATGGCTACACCTTC. This chain connects TRBV29-1 to TRBJ1-2; 7 bases map to TRBD1. The J segment lost 5 bases and the V segment lost 6 bases, leaving 12 bases of the junction unmatched. Germline V gene data show CDR1 as SQVTM and CDR2 as ANQGSEA. This CDR3 region has 14 residues.

The V and J genes are TRBV7-9 and TRBJ2-3, with TRBD2 matching 9 bases. The CDR3 consists of 15 residues. With 4 bases clipped from V and 6 bases from J, the junction kept 8 bases outside the gene matches. Per germline, CDR1 SEHNR and CDR2 FQNEAQ (reference sequence). The chain's CDR3 is CASSSGTSSTDTQYF. The CDR3 nucleotides are TGTGCCAGCAGCTCCGGGACTAGCTCAACCGATACGCAGTATTTT.

CDR3 amino acids: CAWRLTGSDYGYTF. The CDR3 DNA reads as TGTGCCTGGAGGTTAACAGGGTCGGACTATGGCTACACCTTC. The chain employs TRBV30 and TRBJ1-2, with D maybe TRBD1 (6 bases). V was pared by 3 bases and J by 3 bases, with 14 bases between. Germline V gives CDR1 GTSNPN, CDR2 SVGIG (reference sequence). The CDR3 is 14 amino acids.

The chain links TRBV5-1 to TRBJ2-5; D gene uncertain. Germline-derived CDR1 and CDR2 are SGHRS and YFSETQ. V dropped 7 bases and J dropped 2 bases, with 6 bases sitting between them. The length of the CDR3 is 11 residues. The CDR3 nucleotides are TGCGCCAGCCAAATACAAGAGACCCAGTACTTC. The encoded protein is CASQIQETQYF.

This clone has only a few counts. The chain recombines TRBV6-6 with TRBJ1-6, with D tentatively TRBD1 (6 bases). Trimming removed 6 bases at V and 10 bases at J, with 16 bases between. The germline CDR1 and CDR2 sequences are MNHNY and SVGAGI (reference sequence). The CDR3 has 14 amino acids. The CDR3 DNA reads as TGTGCCAGCAGCCAACAGGGAAAGGACTCACCCCTCCACTTT. It is translated as CASSQQGKDSPLHF.

This clone was observed a handful of times. V usage is TRBV10-3 and J usage is TRBJ2-3; 9 bases line up with TRBD2. The CDR3 is 13 amino acids. The J segment lost 5 bases and the V segment lost 8 bases, leaving 5 bases of the junction unmatched. Looked up from germline, CDR1 is ENHRY and CDR2 is SYGVKD. The DNA for the CDR3 is TGTGCCATCGGCGGGGGGGCGGTAGATACGCAGTATTTT. Its protein product is CAIGGGAVDTQYF.

This clone was picked up one time. The chain joins TRBV7-9 to TRBJ2-5, with a tentative D call TRBD2 (5 bases). The V end lost 3 bases, the J end lost 3 bases, and 14 bases lay between the germline ends. The V gene's germline CDR1 is SEHNR and CDR2 FQNEAQ (reference sequence). There are 15 residues in the CDR3. CDR3 residues: CASSLIRGVEETQYF. The DNA of the CDR3 is TGTGCCAGCAGCTTGATCCGGGGTGTTGAAGAGACCCAGTACTTC.

The V gene is TRBV29-1, the J gene TRBJ2-7, with D tentatively TRBD1 or TRBD2 (6 bases each). The V gene's germline CDR1 is SQVTM and CDR2 ANQGSEA. The CDR3 loop spans 12 amino acids. The V end was cut by 4 bases, the J end by 2 bases, with 9 bases between. For the CDR3, the DNA is TGCAGCGTTGTTGGGGGGCCCTACGAGCAGTACTTC. This encodes CSVVGGPYEQYF.

V usage is TRBV5-6 and J usage is TRBJ2-3; the D is unclear. Germline loops: CDR1 SGHDT, CDR2 YYEEEE. The CDR3 is made up of 13 amino acids. Trimming took 1 base from V and 4 from J, leaving 7 bases between them. CDR3 sequence: CASSLSRADTQYF. As DNA, the CDR3 is TGTGCCAGCAGCTTGAGCCGGGCAGATACGCAGTATTTT.

The rearrangement links TRBV10-3 to TRBJ1-5; D remains ambiguous. This CDR3 spans 13 amino acids. V lost 0 bases and J 7 bases, leaving 7 bases between the germline ends. The germline CDR1 and CDR2 sequences are ENHRY and SYGVKD. CDR3 residues: CAISESNGQPQHF. CDR3 nucleotides: TGTGCCATCAGTGAGTCTAACGGCCAGCCCCAGCATTTT.

This clone showed up just a few times. The gene calls are TRBV7-2 and TRBJ1-2; D is ambiguous. This CDR3 is built from 13 residues. The germline V gene has CDR1 SGHTA and CDR2 FQGNSA. V lost 2 bases and J 3 bases, leaving 7 bases between the germline ends. CDR3 sequence: CASSLPGDYGYTF. The CDR3 nucleotides are TGTGCCAGCAGCTTACCTGGGGACTATGGCTACACCTTC.

V usage is TRBV9 and J usage is TRBJ2-7; D perhaps matches TRBD1 (7 bases). Germline V gene sequence: CDR1 SGDLS, CDR2 YYNGEE. Deletions cut 0 bases from V and 6 bases from J, with 19 bases between. CDR3 length: 16 residues. The CDR3 is CASSVGPDREVGEQYF. The CDR3 region has the DNA TGTGCCAGCAGCGTAGGCCCCGACAGGGAGGTAGGCGAGCAGTACTTC. Complete variable domain (other parts from reference TRBV9 and TRBJ2-7): DSGVTQTPKHLITATGQRVTLRCSPRSGDLSVYWYQQSLDQGLQFLIQYYNGEERAKGNILERFSAQQFPDLHSELNLSSLELGDSALYFCASSVGPDREVGEQYFGPGTRLTVT.

This clone was found once. The chain couples TRBV4-1 to TRBJ2-1; 7 positions agree with TRBD2. The CDR3 covers 16 residues. V gave up 4 bases and J gave up 3 bases; unmatched junction bases: 9. Germline lookup yields CDR1 MGHRA and CDR2 YSYEKL. DNA of the CDR3: TGCGCCAGCAGCCCATCGGCGGGGACTATCTACAATGAGCAGTTCTTC. Its translation: CASSPSAGTIYNEQFF.

This sequence joins TRBV7-2 and TRBJ2-5; D not certain. The CDR3 loop spans 15 amino acids. Germline V gene data show CDR1 as SGHTA and CDR2 as FQGNSA. The V end was cut by 1 base, the J end by 3 bases, with 12 bases between. The CDR3 region is CASSLEGGSEETQYF. The CDR3 coding sequence is TGTGCCAGCAGCTTAGAGGGTGGATCCGAAGAGACCCAGTACTTC.

The rearrangement uses TRBV30 and TRBJ1-1, with D unresolved. The CDR3 is made up of 13 amino acids. Germline V gives CDR1 GTSNPN, CDR2 SVGIG (reference sequence). V shed 3 bases and J shed 4 bases, with 12 bases lying between them. CDR3 region: CAWSRTAGTEAFF. The CDR3 nucleotides are TGTGCCTGGAGCCGGACGGCTGGCACTGAAGCTTTCTTT.

CDR3 residues: CASSPGGPRRSGIETQYF. DNA of the CDR3: TGTGCCAGCAGCCCGGGGGGGCCGAGGCGGTCCGGTATCGAGACCCAGTACTTC. V and J are TRBV11-2 and TRBJ2-5; 8 nucleotides align to TRBD2. CDR1 is SGHAT, CDR2 FQNNGV, per germline. This CDR3 has 18 residues. Trimming cost V 5 bases and J 5 bases; bases outside gene matches: 19.

This clone was seen just once. The chain is built from TRBV30 and TRBJ2-1, with D perhaps given as TRBD1 or TRBD2 (5 bases each). The CDR3 loop spans 12 amino acids. Trimming pared 4 bases from V and 9 bases from J, leaving 13 bases between. The germline CDR1 and CDR2 sequences are GTSNPN and SVGIG (reference sequence). CDR3 nucleotides: TGTGCCTGGAACGATCCAGGGACTGAGCAGTTCTTC. This translates into CAWNDPGTEQFF.